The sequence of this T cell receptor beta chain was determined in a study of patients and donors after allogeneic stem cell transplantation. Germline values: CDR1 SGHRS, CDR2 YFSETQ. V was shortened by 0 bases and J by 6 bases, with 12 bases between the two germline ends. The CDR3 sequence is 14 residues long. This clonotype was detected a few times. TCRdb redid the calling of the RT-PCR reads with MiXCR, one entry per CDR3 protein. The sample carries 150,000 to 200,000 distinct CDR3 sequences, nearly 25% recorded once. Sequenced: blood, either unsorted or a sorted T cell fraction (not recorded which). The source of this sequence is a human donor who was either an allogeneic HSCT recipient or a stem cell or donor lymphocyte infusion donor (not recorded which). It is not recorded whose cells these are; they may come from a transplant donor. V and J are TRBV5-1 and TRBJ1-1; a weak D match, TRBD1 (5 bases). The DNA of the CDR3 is TGCGCCAGCAGCTTGGCTGCAGGGAAGTCTGAAGCTTTCTTT. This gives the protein CASSLAAGKSEAFF.